This TCR beta chain was identified during a study of cytomegalovirus exposure and HLA in healthy donors. CDR1 and CDR2 from the germline V gene are KGHSH and LQKENI. The CDR3 runs to 11 residues. The V end was cut by 5 bases, the J end by 2 bases, with 3 bases between. As to this clone: Antigen unknown.

PCR used 60 Vbeta primers and 13 Jbeta primers. TCRdb's copy holds only in-frame clones and misses some; the assay was immunoSEQ multiplex PCR. The sample includes some 200,000 clones, about 80% of them seen just once. Whole-study results and caveats: Specificity of a few CMV-associated chains for CMV antigens was verified in vitro.

The genes are TRBV18 and TRBJ2-5, with unresolved D. This TCR derives from a boy between 10 and 17 years old in good health and CMV-seronegative. The sample comprised PBMCs. In DNA, the CDR3 is TGTGCCAGCTCATCACAAGAGACCCAGTACTTC. Translated: CASSSQETQYF.